This TCR beta chain was captured in a study of T cells in tuberculosis. Study-level findings and limits: Active tuberculosis alpha repertoires lay closer to GMM-specific TCRs than controls'. A GMM-specific repertoire classifier reached about 90% accuracy, AUROC approximately 0.9.

Notes on this clone: What it recognizes is unknown.

Trimming shortened V by 5 bases and J by 4 bases, and 11 bases separated the two germline ends. The CDR3 is 13 residues long. Germline CDR1 MGHRA, CDR2 YSYEKL. TCRdb's table, derived via immunoSEQ multiplex PCR, lists solely in-frame clones and lacks some. The sample has 20,000 to 25,000 clones, 80% to 90% seen once; the top ten hold roughly 14%. The gene calls are TRBV4-1 and TRBJ2-5, with a tentative D call TRBD1 (6 bases). Sample: PBMCs. This sequence originates from a donor aged 10-29 years with latent tuberculosis or without tuberculosis infection. This CDR3 reads CASSITGTETQYF. DNA of the CDR3: TGCGCCAGCAGCATTACAGGGACAGAGACCCAGTACTTC.